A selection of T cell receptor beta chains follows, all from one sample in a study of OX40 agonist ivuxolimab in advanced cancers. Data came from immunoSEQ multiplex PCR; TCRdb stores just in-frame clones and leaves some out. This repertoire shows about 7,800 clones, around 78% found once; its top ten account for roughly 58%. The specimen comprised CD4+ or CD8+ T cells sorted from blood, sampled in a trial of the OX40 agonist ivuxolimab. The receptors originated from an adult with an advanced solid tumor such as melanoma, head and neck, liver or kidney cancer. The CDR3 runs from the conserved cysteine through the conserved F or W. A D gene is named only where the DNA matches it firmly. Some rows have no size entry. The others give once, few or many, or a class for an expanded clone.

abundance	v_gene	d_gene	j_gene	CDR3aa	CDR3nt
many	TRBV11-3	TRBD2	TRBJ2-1	CASSLEAGDSNEQFF	TGTGCCAGCAGCTTAGAAGCGGGAGATAGCAATGAGCAGTTCTTC
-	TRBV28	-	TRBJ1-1	CASSLRARGTEAFF	TGTGCCAGCAGTTTACGGGCCCGCGGGACTGAAGCTTTCTTT
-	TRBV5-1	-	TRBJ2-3	CASSLGQGGADTQYF	TGCGCCAGCAGCTTGGGCCAGGGGGGAGCAGATACGCAGTATTTT
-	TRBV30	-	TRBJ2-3	CAWSHVGLGDTQYF	TGTGCCTGGAGTCACGTGGGACTCGGAGATACGCAGTATTTT
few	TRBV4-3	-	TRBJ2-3	CASSQALNGGGTDTQYF	TGCGCCAGCAGCCAAGCCCTGAATGGCGGGGGCACAGATACGCAGTATTTT
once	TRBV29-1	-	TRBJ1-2	CSVFGLSVHYGYTF	TGCAGCGTATTCGGACTGTCCGTACATTATGGCTACACCTTC
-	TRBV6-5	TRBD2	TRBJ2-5	CASRFAGGHQETQYF	TGTGCCAGCAGGTTCGCGGGGGGGCACCAAGAGACCCAGTACTTC
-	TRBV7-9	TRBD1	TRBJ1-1	CASSSQGARTEAFF	TGTGCCAGCAGTTCACAGGGGGCAAGGACTGAAGCTTTCTTT
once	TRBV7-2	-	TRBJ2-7	CASSQDIWGASYEQYF	TGCGCCAGCAGCCAAGATATTTGGGGGGCTAGCTACGAGCAGTACTTC
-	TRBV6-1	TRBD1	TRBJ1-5	CASRTGGSNQPQHF	TGTGCCAGCAGGACAGGGGGGAGCAATCAGCCCCAGCATTTT
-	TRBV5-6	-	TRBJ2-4	CASSLGVKNIQYF	TGTGCCAGCAGCTTGGGCGTCAAAAACATTCAGTACTTC
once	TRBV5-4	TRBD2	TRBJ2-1	CASSPSGGVYEQFF	TGTGCCAGCAGCCCTAGCGGGGGGGTCTATGAGCAGTTCTTC
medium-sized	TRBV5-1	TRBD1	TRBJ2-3	CASSSRGQSLTDTQYF	TGCGCCAGCAGCTCCCGGGGACAGAGCCTCACAGATACGCAGTATTTT
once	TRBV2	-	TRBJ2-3	CASSESRYGTDTQYF	TGTGCCAGCAGTGAATCGCGTTATGGAACAGATACGCAGTATTTT
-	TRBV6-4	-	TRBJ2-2	CASRQGSGELFF	TGTGCCAGCAGACAGGGTTCCGGGGAGCTGTTTTTT
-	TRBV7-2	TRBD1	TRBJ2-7	CASSAGTGRGYEQYF	TGTGCCAGCAGCGCCGGGACAGGGAGAGGCTACGAGCAGTACTTC
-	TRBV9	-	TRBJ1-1	CASSGSTEVGGTEAFF	TGTGCCAGCAGCGGGTCCACCGAGGTGGGGGGAACTGAAGCTTTCTTT
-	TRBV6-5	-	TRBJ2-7	CASSGRQHPYEQYF	TGTGCCAGCAGTGGAAGACAGCACCCCTACGAGCAGTACTTC
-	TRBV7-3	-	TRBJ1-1	CASSLLGVGTEAFF	TGTGCCAGCAGCCTCTTAGGGGTGGGCACTGAAGCTTTCTTT
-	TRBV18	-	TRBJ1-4	CASSPEGEKLFF	TGTGCCAGCTCACCCGAGGGGGAAAAACTGTTTTTT
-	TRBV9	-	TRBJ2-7	CASSVEGGGRGEQYF	TGTGCCAGCAGCGTAGAGGGAGGGGGCCGGGGCGAGCAGTACTTC
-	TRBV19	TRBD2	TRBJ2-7	CASSPTSGGAYEQYF	TGTGCCAGTAGTCCAACTAGCGGGGGGGCCTACGAGCAGTACTTC
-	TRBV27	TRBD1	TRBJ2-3	CASSLYTGGTDTQYF	TGTGCCAGCAGTTTGTACACAGGGGGCACAGATACGCAGTATTTT
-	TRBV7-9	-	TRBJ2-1	CASSFPPAPLGSSYNEQFF	TGTGCCAGCAGCTTTCCTCCCGCCCCATTGGGTTCCTCCTACAATGAGCAGTTCTTC
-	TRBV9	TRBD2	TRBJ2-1	CASSVGKAGVIYNEQFF	TGTGCCAGCAGCGTAGGAAAAGCGGGGGTGATCTACAATGAGCAGTTCTTC
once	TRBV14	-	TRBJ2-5	CASSQASFQETQYF	TGTGCCAGCAGCCAAGCAAGCTTCCAAGAGACCCAGTACTTC
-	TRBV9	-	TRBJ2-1	CASSVAGGLTYNEQFF	TGTGCCAGCAGCGTAGCTGGCGGGCTTACCTACAATGAGCAGTTCTTC
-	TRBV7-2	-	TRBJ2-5	CASSQDRNAAQETQYF	TGCGCCAGCAGCCAAGATCGGAACGCCGCCCAGGAGACCCAGTACTTC
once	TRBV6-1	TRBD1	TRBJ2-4	CASSPGQGAADIQYF	TGTGCCAGCAGTCCCGGACAGGGGGCAGCGGACATTCAGTACTTC
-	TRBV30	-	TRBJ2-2	CAFSDFTGELFF	TGTGCCTTCTCGGACTTCACCGGGGAGCTGTTTTTT
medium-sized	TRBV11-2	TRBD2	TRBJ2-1	CASSLGLAEDNEQFF	TGTGCCAGCAGCTTAGGTCTAGCGGAGGACAATGAGCAGTTCTTC
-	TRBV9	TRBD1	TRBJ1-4	CASSVEDRDEKLFF	TGTGCCAGCAGCGTAGAAGACAGGGATGAAAAACTGTTTTTT
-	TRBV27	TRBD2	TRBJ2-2	CASSLRGGPGELFF	TGTGCCAGCAGTCTCCGGGGGGGCCCCGGGGAGCTGTTTTTT
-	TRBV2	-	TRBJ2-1	CASSANYNEQFF	TGTGCCAGCAGCGCCAACTACAATGAGCAGTTCTTC
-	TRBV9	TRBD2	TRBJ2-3	CASSVGDLAGLSDTQYF	TGTGCCAGCAGCGTAGGGGACCTAGCGGGACTCTCAGATACGCAGTATTTT
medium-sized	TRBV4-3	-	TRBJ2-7	CASSQQRTATYEQYF	TGCGCCAGCAGCCAACAGCGAACGGCCACCTACGAGCAGTACTTC
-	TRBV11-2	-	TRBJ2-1	CASSPDYNEQFF	TGTGCCAGCAGCCCAGATTACAATGAGCAGTTCTTC
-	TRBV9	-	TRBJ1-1	CASSVGTASEAFF	TGTGCCAGCAGCGTAGGGACAGCGTCTGAAGCTTTCTTT
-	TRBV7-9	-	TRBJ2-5	CASSTSWDARLETQYF	TGTGCCAGCAGCACCAGCTGGGACGCTAGGCTGGAGACCCAGTACTTC
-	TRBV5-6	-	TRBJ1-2	CASSSPRTFLLLTNYGYTF	TGTGCCAGCAGCTCGCCTAGGACATTCTTATTACTAACTAACTATGGCTACACCTTC
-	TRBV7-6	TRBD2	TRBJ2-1	CASSRTSGGAWYNEQFF	TGTGCCAGCAGCCGGACTAGCGGGGGGGCGTGGTACAATGAGCAGTTCTTC
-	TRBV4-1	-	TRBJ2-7	CASSRTRDNSYEQYF	TGCGCCAGCAGCCGCACGCGAGATAACTCCTACGAGCAGTACTTC
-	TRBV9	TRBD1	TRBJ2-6	CASSGTDRAGANVLTF	TGTGCCAGCAGCGGAACCGACAGGGCTGGGGCCAACGTCCTGACTTTC
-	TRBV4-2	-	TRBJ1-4	CASSQVLQATNEKLFF	TGTGCCAGCAGCCAAGTTCTCCAAGCAACTAATGAAAAACTGTTTTTT
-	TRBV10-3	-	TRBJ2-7	CAIGTYDYEQYF	TGTGCCATTGGGACATACGACTACGAGCAGTACTTC
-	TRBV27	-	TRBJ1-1	CASNQGIGGTTEAFF	TGTGCCAGCAACCAGGGGATTGGGGGCACCACTGAAGCTTTCTTT
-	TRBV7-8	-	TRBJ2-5	CASSPRWETQYF	TGTGCCAGCAGCCCTCGTTGGGAGACCCAGTACTTC
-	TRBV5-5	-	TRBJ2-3	CASSKRGAHHSTDTQYF	TGTGCCAGCAGTAAGAGGGGGGCCCACCATAGCACAGATACGCAGTATTTT
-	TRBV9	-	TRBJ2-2	CASSVDTGELFF	TGTGCCAGCAGCGTAGATACCGGGGAGCTGTTTTTT
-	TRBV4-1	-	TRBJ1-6	CASSPYGHNHNSPLHF	TGCGCCAGCAGCCCCTACGGACACAACCATAATTCACCCCTCCACTTT